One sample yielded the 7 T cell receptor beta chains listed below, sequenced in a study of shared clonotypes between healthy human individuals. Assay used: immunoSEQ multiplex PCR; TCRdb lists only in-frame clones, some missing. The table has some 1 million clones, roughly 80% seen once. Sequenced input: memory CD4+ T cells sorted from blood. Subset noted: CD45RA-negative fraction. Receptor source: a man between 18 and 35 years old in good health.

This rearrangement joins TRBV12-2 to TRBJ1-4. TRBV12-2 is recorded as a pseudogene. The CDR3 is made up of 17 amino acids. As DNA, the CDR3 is TGTGCAAGTCGCTTAGATCGGTTCTTCCTACGTGGTGAAAAACTGTTTTTT. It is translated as CASRLDRFFLRGEKLFF.

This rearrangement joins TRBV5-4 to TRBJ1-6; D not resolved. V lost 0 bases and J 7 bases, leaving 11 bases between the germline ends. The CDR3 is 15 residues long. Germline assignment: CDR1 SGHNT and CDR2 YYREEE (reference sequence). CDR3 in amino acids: CASSLDLGRNSPLHF. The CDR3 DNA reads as TGTGCCAGCAGCTTGGATCTGGGGAGGAATTCACCCCTCCACTTT. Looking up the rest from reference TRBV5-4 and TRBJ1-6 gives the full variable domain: ETGVTQSPTHLIKTRGQQVTLRCSSQSGHNTVSWYQQALGQGPQFIFQYYREEENGRGNFPPRFSGLQFPNYSSELNVNALELDDSALYLCASSLDLGRNSPLHFGNGTRLTVT.

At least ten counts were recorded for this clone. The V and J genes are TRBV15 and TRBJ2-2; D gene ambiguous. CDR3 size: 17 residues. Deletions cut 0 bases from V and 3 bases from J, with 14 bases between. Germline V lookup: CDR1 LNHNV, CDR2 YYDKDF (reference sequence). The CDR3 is CATSRDRTRRDTGELFF. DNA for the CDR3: TGTGCCACCAGCAGAGACAGGACGCGAAGGGACACCGGGGAGCTGTTTTTT.

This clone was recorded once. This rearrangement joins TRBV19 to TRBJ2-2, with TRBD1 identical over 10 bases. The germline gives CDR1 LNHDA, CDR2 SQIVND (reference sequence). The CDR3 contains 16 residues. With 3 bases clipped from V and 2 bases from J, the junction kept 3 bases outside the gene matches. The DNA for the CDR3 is TGTGCCAGTAGTATGGGACAGGGGACAAACACCGGGGAGCTGTTTTTT. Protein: CASSMGQGTNTGELFF.

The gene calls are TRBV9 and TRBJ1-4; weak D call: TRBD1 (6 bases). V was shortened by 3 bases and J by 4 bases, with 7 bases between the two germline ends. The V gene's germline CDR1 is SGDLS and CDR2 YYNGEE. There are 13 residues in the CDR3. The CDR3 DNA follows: TGTGCCAGCAGCGAAGGGGGTAATGAAAAACTGTTTTTT. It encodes CASSEGGNEKLFF. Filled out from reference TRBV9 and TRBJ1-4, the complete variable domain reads DSGVTQTPKHLITATGQRVTLRCSPRSGDLSVYWYQQSLDQGLQFLIQYYNGEERAKGNILERFSAQQFPDLHSELNLSSLELGDSALYFCASSEGGNEKLFFGSGTQLSVL.

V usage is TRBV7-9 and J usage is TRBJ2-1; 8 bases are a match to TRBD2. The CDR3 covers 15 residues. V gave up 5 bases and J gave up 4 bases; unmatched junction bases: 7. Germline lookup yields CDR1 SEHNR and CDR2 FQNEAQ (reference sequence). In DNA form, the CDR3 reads TGTGCCAGCAGCCCCGGGACTAGTAGGTACAATGAGCAGTTCTTC. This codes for CASSPGTSRYNEQFF.

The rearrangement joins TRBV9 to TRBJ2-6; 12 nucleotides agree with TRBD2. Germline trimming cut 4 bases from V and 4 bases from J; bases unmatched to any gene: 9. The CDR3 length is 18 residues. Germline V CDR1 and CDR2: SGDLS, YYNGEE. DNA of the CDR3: TGTGCCAGCAGCATGGGACTAGCGGGCACGTCCGGGGCCAACGTCCTGACTTTC. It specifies CASSMGLAGTSGANVLTF.